Sequencing of this T cell receptor (beta chain) was carried out in a study of cytomegalovirus exposure and HLA in healthy donors. Study in general: T cells numbering around 190 million yielded approximately 120 million unique TCR beta sequences in an earlier analysis. General study points: The CMV antigen specificity of a few CMV-associated chains was confirmed through in vitro analysis. In an earlier analysis, most TCR beta V segments were productive about 87% or about 30% of the time.

As concerns this clone: Its target is not known.

The primer mix had 60 Vbeta and 13 Jbeta primers. Measured with immunoSEQ multiplex PCR; TCRdb has only the in-frame clones, and not every one. This sample has fewer than 85,000 clones, with approximately 72% found just once. Germline V gene sequence: CDR1 SQVTM, CDR2 ANQGSEA. The CDR3 covers 12 residues. The germline V and J ends were trimmed by 6 bases and 3 bases, with 11 bases remaining between them. The origin of this receptor is a middle-aged woman in good health and CMV-seropositive. V gene TRBV29-1 combines with J gene TRBJ1-1; a possible D gene is TRBD1 (5 bases). The material sequenced was PBMCs. CDR3: CSVGGPYTEAFF. CDR3 nucleotides: TGCAGCGTGGGGGGTCCTTACACTGAAGCTTTCTTT.